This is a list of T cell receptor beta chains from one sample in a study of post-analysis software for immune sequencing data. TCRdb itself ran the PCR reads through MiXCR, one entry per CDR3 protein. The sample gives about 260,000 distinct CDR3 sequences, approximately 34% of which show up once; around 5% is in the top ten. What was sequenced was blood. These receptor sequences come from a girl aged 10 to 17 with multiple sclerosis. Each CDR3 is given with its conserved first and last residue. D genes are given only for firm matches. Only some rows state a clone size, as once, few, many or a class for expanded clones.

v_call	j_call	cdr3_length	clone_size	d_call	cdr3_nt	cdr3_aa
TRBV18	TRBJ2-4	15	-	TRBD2	TGTGCCAGCTCACCACAGGCTAGCGGCAAAAACATTCAGTACTTC	CASSPQASGKNIQYF
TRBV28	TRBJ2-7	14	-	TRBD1	TGTGCCAGCAGTTTCTCAGGACAGGGATCTGTGCAGTACTTC	CASSFSGQGSVQYF
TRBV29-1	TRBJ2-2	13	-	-	TGCAGCGTTGATGCAGGGCTCACCGGGGAGCTGTTTTTT	CSVDAGLTGELFF
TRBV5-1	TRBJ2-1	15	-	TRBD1	TGCGCCAGCAGCTTGGAAGGGACAGTCTACAATGAGCAGTTCTTC	CASSLEGTVYNEQFF
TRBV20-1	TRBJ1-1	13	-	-	TGCAGTGCCTGGGGACAATCGAACACTGAAGCTTTCTTT	CSAWGQSNTEAFF
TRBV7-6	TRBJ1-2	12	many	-	TGTGCCAGCAGCTTGAATTATCTTGGCTACACCTTC	CASSLNYLGYTF
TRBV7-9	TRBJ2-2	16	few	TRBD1	TGTGCCAGCAGCTTAGCCGGGACAGGGGTAACCGGGGAGCTGTTTTTT	CASSLAGTGVTGELFF
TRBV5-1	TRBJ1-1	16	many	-	TGCGCCAGCAGCTTTGGGCCAGGTACTATGAACACTGAAGCTTTCTTT	CASSFGPGTMNTEAFF
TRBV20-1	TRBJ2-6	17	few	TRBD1	TGCAGTGCTTTAACAGGGGGAAATCTTCCTGGGGCCAACGTCCTGACTTTC	CSALTGGNLPGANVLTF
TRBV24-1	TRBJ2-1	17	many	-	TGTGCCACCAGTGATTTGCCTCAGGGGAGATCCTACAATGAGCAGTTCTTC	CATSDLPQGRSYNEQFF
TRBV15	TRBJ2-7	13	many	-	TGTGCCACCAGCAGACACCTCAGTGGCGAGCAGTACTTC	CATSRHLSGEQYF
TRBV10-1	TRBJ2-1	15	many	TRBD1	TGCGCCAGCAGTGACAGGGGGAACTCCTACAATGAGCAGTTCTTC	CASSDRGNSYNEQFF
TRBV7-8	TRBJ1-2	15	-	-	TGTGCCAGCAGCTATTTCATAAGGGACTCTGGGGGCTACACCTTC	CASSYFIRDSGGYTF
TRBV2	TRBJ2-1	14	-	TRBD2	TGTGCCAGCGCGGGACTAGCGGGGTGGAATGAGCAGTTCTTC	CASAGLAGWNEQFF
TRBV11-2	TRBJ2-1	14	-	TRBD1	TGTGCCAGCAGCTACCGGGACAGTTACAATGAGCAGTTCTTC	CASSYRDSYNEQFF
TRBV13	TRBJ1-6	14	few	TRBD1	TGTGCCAGCAGCCAGACAGGGGTAAATTCACCCCTCCACTTT	CASSQTGVNSPLHF
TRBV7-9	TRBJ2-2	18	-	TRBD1	TGTGCCAGCAGCTTACGTTTCCTCGGACAGGGGACCGCCGGGGAGCTGTTTTTT	CASSLRFLGQGTAGELFF
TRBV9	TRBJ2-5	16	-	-	TGTGCCAGCAGCGTAGGGGTAGGTTCCCTTCCGGAGACCCAGTACTTC	CASSVGVGSLPETQYF
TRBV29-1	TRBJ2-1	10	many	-	TGCAGCGTTCGCGGTAGTGAGCAGTTCTTC	CSVRGSEQFF
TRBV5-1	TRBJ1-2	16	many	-	TGCGCCAGCAGCTTGGCCATGGACAGCGTAAACTATGGCTACACCTTC	CASSLAMDSVNYGYTF
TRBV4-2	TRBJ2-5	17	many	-	TGTGCCAGCAGCCAAGATAAGATGGGGGCCTGGGAAGAGACCCAGTACTTC	CASSQDKMGAWEETQYF
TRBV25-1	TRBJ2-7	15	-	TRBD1	TGTGCCAGCAGTGTTGGGTCAGGGGGTGATGTGGCCCAGTACTTC	CASSVGSGGDVAQYF
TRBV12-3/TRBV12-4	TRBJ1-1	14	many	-	TGTGCCAGCAGCCCCCCAGGGGTGAGAGCTGAAGCTTTCTTT	CASSPPGVRAEAFF
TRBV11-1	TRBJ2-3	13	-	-	TGTGCCAGCAGCTTGACGCCGGCAGATACGCAGTATTTT	CASSLTPADTQYF
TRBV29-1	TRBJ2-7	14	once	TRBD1	TGCAGCGTGACCCCGGGACAGGGTGTTTACGAGCAGTACTTC	CSVTPGQGVYEQYF
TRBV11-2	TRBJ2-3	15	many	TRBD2	TGTGCCAGCAGCTTCGCGCGGGGGAGCACAGATACGCAGTATTTT	CASSFARGSTDTQYF
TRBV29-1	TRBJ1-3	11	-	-	TGCAGCGTTGAATCCGGAAACACCATATATTTT	CSVESGNTIYF
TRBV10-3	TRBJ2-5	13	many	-	TGTGCCATCAGTGGGAGCCTTCAAGAGACCCAGTACTTC	CAISGSLQETQYF
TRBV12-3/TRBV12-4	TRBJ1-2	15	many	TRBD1	TGTGCCAGCAGTCAGACAGGGGGCATTAACTATGGCTACACCTTC	CASSQTGGINYGYTF
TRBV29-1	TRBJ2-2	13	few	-	TGCAGCGTTAGCGCCAGCAACACCGGGGAGCTGTTTTTT	CSVSASNTGELFF
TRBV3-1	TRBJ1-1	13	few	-	TGTGCCAGCAGCCAAGACGGGGTCACTGAAGCTTTCTTT	CASSQDGVTEAFF
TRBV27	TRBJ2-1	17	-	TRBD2	TGTGCCAGCAGTTTCAGGCCGGGAGGCTACTCCTACAATGAGCAGTTCTTC	CASSFRPGGYSYNEQFF
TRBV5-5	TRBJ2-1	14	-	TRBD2	TGTGCCAGCAGGTCTAGCGGGGGCCGCAGTGAGCAGTTCTTC	CASRSSGGRSEQFF
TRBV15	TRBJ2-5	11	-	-	TGTGCCACCAGCTCGACGGAGACCCAGTACTTC	CATSSTETQYF
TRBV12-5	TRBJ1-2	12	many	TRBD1	TGTGCTAGTGGGACAGGGAACTATGGCTACACCTTC	CASGTGNYGYTF
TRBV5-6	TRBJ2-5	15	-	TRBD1	TGTGCCAGCAGCTTGACCGGGACAGGGGGCGATGAGCAGTACTTC	CASSLTGTGGDEQYF
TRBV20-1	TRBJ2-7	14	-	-	TGCAGTGCTCCTACCAGGGCGGATTCCTACGAGCAGTACTTC	CSAPTRADSYEQYF
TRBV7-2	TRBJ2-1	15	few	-	TGTGCCAGCAGCTTAGTGGCAGGGAGACTCAATGAGCAGTTCTTC	CASSLVAGRLNEQFF
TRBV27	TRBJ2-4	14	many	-	TGTGCCAGCAGCGGTGCGTCGGCCAAAAACATTCAGTACTTC	CASSGASAKNIQYF
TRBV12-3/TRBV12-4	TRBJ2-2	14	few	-	TGTGCCAGCAGTTTGGACCGTCAGTCCGTGGAGCTGTTTTTT	CASSLDRQSVELFF
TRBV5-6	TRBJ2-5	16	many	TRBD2	TGTGCCAGCAGCTTTGGGACTAGCGGGAGACAAGAGACCCAGTACTTC	CASSFGTSGRQETQYF
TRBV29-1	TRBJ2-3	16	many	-	TGCAGCGTTGACGCCCCGGGACTTTCTCGCACAGATACGCAGTATTTT	CSVDAPGLSRTDTQYF
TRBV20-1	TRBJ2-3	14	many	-	TGCAGTGCTACGCTCGCGGGGTCCCCCGGTACGCAGTATTTT	CSATLAGSPGTQYF
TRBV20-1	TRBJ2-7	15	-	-	TGCAGTGCTCCGAAAGCAGGGACCACCACCTACGAGCAGTACTTC	CSAPKAGTTTYEQYF
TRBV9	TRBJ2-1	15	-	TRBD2	TGTGCCAGCAACGTAGTAGCGGGTGGGCCCAATGAGCAGTTCTTC	CASNVVAGGPNEQFF
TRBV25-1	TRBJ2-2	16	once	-	TGTGCCAGCAGTCTTACCTCAGGGGGACACGGCGGGGAGCGGTTTTTT	CASSLTSGGHGGERFF
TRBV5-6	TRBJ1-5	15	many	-	TGTGCCAGCAGCACAAGATTGTTTCCCAATCAGCCCCAGCATTTT	CASSTRLFPNQPQHF
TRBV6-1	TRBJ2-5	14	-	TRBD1	TGTGCCAGCAGGGATACAGGGGGCCTCGAGACCCAGTACTTC	CASRDTGGLETQYF
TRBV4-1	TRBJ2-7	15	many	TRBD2	TGCGCCAGCAGCCAGGTGGCGGGAGAGGCTTACGAGCAGTACTTC	CASSQVAGEAYEQYF
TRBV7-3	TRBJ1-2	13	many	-	TGTGCCAGCAGCTTATCGGGCGTCTATGGCTACACCTTC	CASSLSGVYGYTF
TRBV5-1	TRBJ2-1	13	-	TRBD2	TGCGCCAGCAGGCTAGCGGGGGGAAATGAGCAGTTCTTC	CASRLAGGNEQFF